This T cell receptor beta chain comes out of a study of shared clonotypes between healthy human individuals. Clones were sequenced by immunoSEQ multiplex PCR, and TCRdb holds only the in-frame ones, with some missing. The sample lists about 2.1 million clones; roughly 93% were seen once. Notes on the study in general: Only blood underwent sampling, and tissue repertoires likely differ. As a rule, naive subsets had a larger estimated richness than memory subsets.

Positive CCR7 selection of CD45RO-negative cells yielded the naive CD8 cells, and terminally differentiated effector memory CD45RA+ cells were excluded. Between the trimmed V and J ends, which lost 2 bases and 7 bases, there was a span of 14 bases. Germline loops: CDR1 MNHEY, CDR2 SMNVEV (reference sequence). This CDR3 has 14 residues. As concerns this clone: Its antigen is as yet unknown.

This rearrangement joins TRBV27 to TRBJ1-2; tentatively, D is TRBD1 (6 bases). What was sequenced was naive CD8+ T cells from PBMCs. The receptor was derived from a man aged 18 to 30 in good health. Some clones in this sample may be carry-over from other donors' samples. The CDR3 DNA follows: TGTGCCAGCAGTTTAGGCTGGGGGGCGGCTGGCTACACCTTC. Its protein is CASSLGWGAAGYTF.